The 22 T cell receptor beta chains presented below share a single source sample, sequenced in a study of OX40 agonist ivuxolimab in advanced cancers. Preparation of the library involved the immunoSEQ multiplex PCR assay. TCRdb took this table from immuneACCESS and kept in-frame rearrangements with V and J called. Such tables lack part of the clones; where checked against another copy, unresolved V genes explain under half of the gap, and the rest is unexplained. Across this sample there are tens of thousands of clones, with approximately 85% seen only once. The ten largest clonotypes hold around 3.5% of the sample. Sequenced here: CD4+ or CD8+ T cells sorted from blood, sampled in a trial of the OX40 agonist ivuxolimab. The source is an adult with an advanced solid tumor such as melanoma, head and neck, liver or kidney cancer.

The chain carries TRBV2 and TRBJ2-1; D may be TRBD1 (7 bases). The V end lost 2 bases, the J end lost 7 bases, and 39 bases lay between the germline ends. The CDR3 has 23 residues. Germline loops: CDR1 SNHLY, CDR2 FYNNEI. CDR3: CASSELEGQSAIGLGLLPNEQFF. CDR3 in DNA: TGTGCCAGCAGTGAACTGGAGGGACAGAGTGCGATCGGGCTGGGGCTGCTTCCGAATGAGCAGTTCTTC.

The chain joins TRBV10-3 to TRBJ2-5; 10 positions agree with TRBD1. Germline V CDR1 and CDR2: ENHRY, SYGVKD. This CDR3 has 14 residues. V shed 3 bases, J shed 5 bases, and the junction held 3 bases outside the gene matches. As DNA, the CDR3 is TGTGCCATCAGTGATGGACAGGGGGGGGAGACCCAGTACTTC. It specifies CAISDGQGGETQYF.

The V and J genes are TRBV25-1 and TRBJ1-5; perhaps TRBD1 as D (6 bases). CDR1 is MGHDK and CDR2 is SYGVNS in the germline V gene. The CDR3 totals 16 residues. Trimming took off 6 bases at V and 3 bases at J, with 18 bases between the two ends. CDR3 loop: CASSTRDTVFNQPQHF. The CDR3 nucleotides read TGTGCCAGCAGCACACGGGACACAGTATTCAATCAGCCCCAGCATTTT.

The chain uses TRBV4-1 and TRBJ2-7; D is unclear. Trimming took 1 base from V and 3 from J, leaving 7 bases between them. This CDR3 spans 13 amino acids. Germline V gene lookup returns CDR1 MGHRA and CDR2 YSYEKL. In DNA form, the CDR3 reads TGCGCCAGCAGCCAAGGTGGCGGCTACGAGCAGTACTTC. This codes for CASSQGGGYEQYF.

This chain joins TRBV5-4 and TRBJ2-1; unclear D gene. This CDR3 has 15 amino acids. V lost 3 bases and J 1 base, leaving 11 bases between the germline ends. Germline V gene data show CDR1 as SGHNT and CDR2 as YYREEE (reference sequence). In DNA form, the CDR3 reads TGTGCCAGCAGCTCATCAAGGGAATCCTACAATGAGCAGTTCTTC. This gives the protein CASSSSRESYNEQFF.

The chain combines TRBV5-6 with TRBJ2-5; the match to TRBD2 covers 12 bases. The J call may be wrong; the DNA end is better matched by TRBJ2-7. This CDR3 comprises 18 residues. Germline V gene lookup returns CDR1 SGHDT and CDR2 YYEEEE. CDR3 DNA: TGTGCCAGCAGCTTGCTCGGTATGGCTAGCGGGAGGGTGTACGAGCAGTACTTC. Protein sequence: CASSLLGMASGRVYEQYF.

The chain employs TRBV30 and TRBJ1-5; TRBD1 matches at 12 bases. The CDR3 is 15 amino acids. CDR1 and CDR2 (germline): GTSNPN, SVGIG (reference sequence). V was pared by 5 bases and J by 6 bases, with 8 bases of the junction left unmatched. This CDR3 is CAWRSGTGGGQPQHF. The CDR3 DNA follows: TGTGCCTGGCGTTCCGGGACAGGGGGCGGTCAGCCCCAGCATTTT.

This clone was recorded once. The rearrangement joins TRBV12-5 to TRBJ2-1, with 14 nucleotides matching TRBD2. Germline CDR1 and CDR2: LGHNT and FRNRAP. V shed 2 bases and J 5 bases; nucleotides not matched to a gene: 5. The CDR3 is 17 residues long. CDR3 bases: TGTGCTAGTGGTTTGTCGACTAGCGGGAGGGTAGACAATGAGCAGTTCTTC. It is translated as CASGLSTSGRVDNEQFF.

The sample holds a few counts of this clone. This chain connects TRBV5-1 to TRBJ2-3; D gene uncertain. This CDR3 is built from 13 residues. The V end lost 0 bases, the J end lost 4 bases, and 6 bases lay between the germline ends. Per germline, CDR1 SGHRS and CDR2 YFSETQ. This chain's CDR3 is CASSLDAPDTQYF. CDR3 bases: TGCGCCAGCAGCTTGGACGCACCAGATACGCAGTATTTT. Using reference TRBV5-1 and TRBJ2-3 for the parts outside the CDR3, the full variable domain is KAGVTQTPRYLIKTRGQQVTLSCSPISGHRSVSWYQQTPGQGLQFLFEYFSETQRNKGNFPGRFSGRQFSNSRSEMNVSTLELGDSALYLCASSLDAPDTQYFGPGTRLTVL.

This chain joins TRBV7-3 and TRBJ2-2, with 8 bases that match TRBD1. V dropped 5 bases and J dropped 4; count of bases not matched to a gene: 0. CDR3 length: 13 amino acids. The germline V gene has CDR1 SGHTA and CDR2 FQGTGA. CDR3 nucleotides: TGTGCCAGCAGCACAGGGGGCACCGGGGAGCTGTTTTTT. It codes for CASSTGGTGELFF. The full variable domain, rest sourced from reference TRBV7-3 and TRBJ2-2, is GAGVSQTPSNKVTEKGKYVELRCDPISGHTALYWYRQSLGQGPEFLIYFQGTGAADDSGLPNDRFFAVRPEGSVSTLKIQRTERGDSAVYLCASSTGGTGELFFGEGSRLTVL.

V and J are TRBV5-1 and TRBJ2-3; D remains ambiguous. CDR1 is SGHRS, CDR2 YFSETQ, per germline. The CDR3 is made up of 13 amino acids. V was shortened by 0 bases and J by 3 bases, with 5 bases between the two germline ends. The CDR3 protein is CASSLEGTDTQYF. CDR3 in DNA: TGCGCCAGCAGCTTGGAAGGGACAGATACGCAGTATTTT.

This clone showed up just a few times. The chain joins TRBV25-1 to TRBJ1-5; tentatively, D is TRBD1 (6 bases). Trimming pared 0 bases from V and 6 bases from J, leaving 18 bases between. The CDR3 contains 17 residues. Germline V lookup: CDR1 MGHDK, CDR2 SYGVNS. The CDR3 DNA reads as TGTGCCAGCAGTGAATATAAAAGGGGGGACGGGGGTCAGCCCCAGCATTTT. Encoded protein: CASSEYKRGDGGQPQHF.

The rearrangement links TRBV7-6 to TRBJ2-1; 9 bases map to TRBD1. V was pared by 4 bases and J by 7 bases, with 8 bases of the junction left unmatched. CDR1 is SGHVS, CDR2 FNYEAQ, per germline. CDR3 size: 15 residues. Written as DNA, the CDR3 is TGTGCCAGCAGCTCGGGACAGGGTCTAGTGAATGAGCAGTTCTTC. Protein sequence: CASSSGQGLVNEQFF.

The rearrangement joins TRBV7-9 to TRBJ2-3, with TRBD2 matching 7 bases. Trimming took 1 base from V and 6 from J; bases not matched to a gene: 10. The CDR3 consists of 16 residues. Germline V gene lookup returns CDR1 SEHNR and CDR2 FQNEAQ (reference sequence). CDR3 residues: CASSLVGRETSDTQYF. The CDR3 coding sequence is TGTGCCAGCAGCTTAGTTGGGCGGGAGACGTCCGATACGCAGTATTTT.

The V call is TRBV7-8, the J call TRBJ1-5; D is undetermined. Germline V CDR1 and CDR2: SGHVS, FQNEAQ. The CDR3 covers 11 residues. V was trimmed by 5 bases and J by 9 bases, leaving 8 bases between them. As DNA, the CDR3 is TGTGCCAGCAGCAATTTCGGGCCCCAGCATTTT. This gives the protein CASSNFGPQHF. The variable domain in full, with the rest retrieved from reference TRBV7-8 and TRBJ1-5, is GAGVSQSPRYKVAKRGQDVALRCDPISGHVSLFWYQQALGQGPEFLTYFQNEAQLDKSGLPSDRFFAERPEGSVSTLKIQRTQQEDSAVYLCASSNFGPQHFGDGTRLSIL.

The table lists this clone with a few counts. This chain links TRBV30 with TRBJ1-2; D not resolved. The V end lost 4 bases, the J end lost 8 bases, and 17 bases lay between the germline ends. The germline CDR1 and CDR2 sequences are GTSNPN and SVGIG (reference sequence). The CDR3 extends over 13 amino acids. CDR3 coding DNA: TGTGCCTGGACTCCGAGAGGGTCTCGCGGCTACACCTTC. Translating it yields CAWTPRGSRGYTF.

The chain combines TRBV9 with TRBJ2-1; D perhaps matches TRBD1 (5 bases). This CDR3 is 12 amino acids long. Per germline, CDR1 SGDLS and CDR2 YYNGEE. Trimming took 3 bases from V and 7 from J, leaving 8 bases between them. The DNA for the CDR3 is TGTGCCAGCAGCGGGGGCAGTAATGAGCAGTTCTTC. Amino acid sequence: CASSGGSNEQFF.

For the CDR3, the DNA is TGTGCCAGCAGCCACAACCCCACCCGTTCGGGGGGAAAGGAGCAGTACTTC. Translated, it gives CASSHNPTRSGGKEQYF. J is TRBJ2-7 and V is TRBV28; 7 bases are a match to TRBD2. From germline, CDR1 is MDHEN and CDR2 SYDVKM. The CDR3 extends over 17 amino acids. Trimming at V came to 6 bases and at J to 7 bases, leaving 21 bases not matched to a gene.

V gene TRBV28 combines with J gene TRBJ1-1, with 9 bases aligning to TRBD1. There are 14 residues in the CDR3. The germline V gene encodes CDR1 MDHEN and CDR2 SYDVKM. Unmatched junction bases numbered 7, after V lost 6 bases and J lost 5 bases. The CDR3 DNA follows: TGTGCCAGCAGCATAACAGGGGGCTCTACTGAAGCTTTCTTT. Protein: CASSITGGSTEAFF.

The V and J genes are TRBV14 and TRBJ2-1, with D unresolved. V dropped 4 bases and J dropped 1 base, with 14 bases sitting between them. The CDR3 consists of 16 residues. Germline values: CDR1 SGHDN, CDR2 FVKESK. CDR3 sequence (DNA): TGTGCCAGCAGCCTTGCCTTGGGCGGTTCCTACAATGAGCAGTTCTTC. It specifies CASSLALGGSYNEQFF.

The chain has TRBV19 and TRBJ2-2; D remains ambiguous. V was trimmed by 7 bases and J by 6 bases, leaving 6 bases between them. CDR3 length: 11 residues. CDR1 is LNHDA, CDR2 SQIVND, per germline (reference sequence). CDR3 sequence (DNA): TGTGCCAGTAAACGGCCCGGGGAGCTGTTTTTT. The encoded protein is CASKRPGELFF.

The chain employs TRBV19 and TRBJ1-6; tentatively, D is TRBD1 (5 bases). The CDR3 has 15 residues. Germline assignment: CDR1 LNHDA and CDR2 SQIVND (reference sequence). The ends were cut back, 5 bases at V and 10 bases at J, with 18 bases in the middle. CDR3 in DNA: TGTGCCAGTAGTGCAGAGGGGCGACTGGGCTCACCCCTCCACTTT. It yields the protein CASSAEGRLGSPLHF.